These 13 T cell receptor beta chains came from one sample sequenced in a study of blood T cell repertoires in COVID-19. Clones were read by immunoSEQ multiplex PCR, and TCRdb kept only the in-frame ones, dropping some. The sample has 250,000 to 350,000 clones, roughly 87% seen once; the top ten hold roughly 2.3%. The material sequenced was peripheral blood. All receptors derive from a man aged 18 to 29 with active or convalescent COVID-19.

CDR3 coding DNA: TGTGCCAGCACCAGTGCGGGCAACTATGGCTACACCTTC. This codes for CASTSAGNYGYTF. V usage is TRBV9 and J usage is TRBJ1-2; no reliable D call. CDR3 size: 13 residues. V was pared by 6 bases and J by 2 bases, with 11 bases between. Germline CDR1 is SGDLS and CDR2 is YYNGEE.

The chain carries TRBV5-5 and TRBJ2-7; 7 nucleotides match TRBD1. V was clipped by 1 base and J by 5 bases; unmatched bases: 6. Looked up from germline, CDR1 is SGHKS and CDR2 is YYEKEE (reference sequence). This CDR3 comprises 14 residues. The CDR3 DNA reads as TGTGCCAGCAGCTTGAATAAGGGGGCCCACGAGCAGTACTTC. Translated: CASSLNKGAHEQYF.

This chain joins TRBV4-3 and TRBJ1-2; the D gene is possibly TRBD1 (5 bases). Per germline, CDR1 LGHNA and CDR2 YSLEER. The V gene lost 2 bases and the J gene lost 8 bases, with 12 bases spanning the gap. The CDR3 is made up of 13 amino acids. CDR3 region: CASSQWSGEGYTF. CDR3 bases: TGCGCCAGCAGCCAATGGTCGGGGGAGGGCTACACCTTC.

This clone has only one observation. The chain recombines TRBV23-1 with TRBJ2-1; 10 bases are a match to TRBD2. TRBV23-1 belongs to the ORF category, with a function that is uncertain. The CDR3 length is 18 residues. The ends lost 4 bases at V and 9 bases at J; junction bases unmatched: 18. The CDR3 DNA reads TGCGCCAGCAGTCCGCCGACAGGGTCAAGCGGGAGGGCCACTGAGCAGTTCTTC. It encodes CASSPPTGSSGRATEQFF.

On this clone itself: Germline and junction disagree at one end, which may indicate a read error. The J gene is TRBJ2-1, the V gene TRBV14, with no clear D. Germline-derived CDR1 and CDR2 are SGHDN and FVKESK. The CDR3 is 14 amino acids. The CDR3 DNA is TGTGCCAGCAGCCAAATAAACTCCCACAATGAGCAGTTCTTC. Protein: CASSQINSHNEQFF.

V gene TRBV7-3 combines with J gene TRBJ2-7; D is perhaps TRBD1 (6 bases). V gave up 5 bases and J gave up 7 bases, with 15 bases separating them. From germline, CDR1 is SGHTA and CDR2 FQGTGA. The CDR3 is 13 amino acids. The CDR3 loop reads CASSLGPQGEQYF. CDR3 bases: TGTGCCAGCAGCCTCGGGCCTCAGGGGGAGCAGTACTTC.

The chain is built from TRBV2 and TRBJ1-2; a weak D match, TRBD1 (6 bases). V shed 8 bases and J shed 2 bases, with 9 bases lying between them. Germline values: CDR1 SNHLY, CDR2 FYNNEI. The CDR3 runs 12 residues. CDR3 amino acids: CASGDRNYGYTF. The CDR3 nucleotides are TGTGCCAGCGGAGACAGGAACTATGGCTACACCTTC. Combining the CDR3 with reference TRBV2 and TRBJ1-2 gives the whole variable domain EPEVTQTPSHQVTQMGQEVILRCVPISNHLYFYWYRQILGQKVEFLVSFYNNEISEKSEIFDDQFSVERPDGSNFTLKIRSTKLEDSAMYFCASGDRNYGYTFGSGTRLTVV.

The chain uses TRBV6-5 and TRBJ2-2; a weak D match, TRBD1 (5 bases). The CDR3 has 12 amino acids. Germline CDR1 and CDR2: MNHEY and SVGAGI. Deletions cut 10 bases from V and 5 bases from J, with 11 bases between. This chain's CDR3 is CATHSGTGELFF. The CDR3 region has the DNA TGTGCCACCCACTCAGGGACCGGGGAGCTGTTTTTT.

The rearrangement joins TRBV12-3 or TRBV12-4 to TRBJ2-7, with 8 bases lining up with TRBD1. This CDR3 region has 12 residues. Trimming at V came to 5 bases and at J to 7 bases, leaving 4 bases not matched to a gene. The CDR3, as DNA: TGTGCCAGCAGTGGACAGGGATGGGAGCAGTACTTC. Its protein is CASSGQGWEQYF.

The CDR3 spells CASSPLGLGQRGGGNTIYF. In nucleotides, the CDR3 is TGTGCCAGCAGCCCATTAGGACTGGGACAGAGGGGAGGCGGAAACACCATATATTTT. The chain joins TRBV3-1 (or the pseudogene TRBV3-2) to TRBJ1-3; TRBD1 matches at 7 bases. Germline V CDR1 and CDR2: LGHDT, YNNKEL (reference sequence). The V segment lost 4 bases and the J segment 4 bases; nucleotides outside the gene matches: 19. This CDR3 has 19 amino acids.

The rearrangement joins TRBV11-3 to TRBJ1-6; D not resolved. V lost 11 bases and J 8 bases, leaving 16 bases between the germline ends. The CDR3 extends over 13 amino acids. Germline V gene data show CDR1 as SGHNT and CDR2 as YENEEA. The CDR3 DNA is TGTGCCGTACCGGCGGGATGGGATTCACCCCTCCACTTT. Its protein is CAVPAGWDSPLHF.

The sample holds one count of this clone. The chain carries TRBV7-2 and TRBJ2-4, with a weak D call TRBD2 (6 bases). CDR1 SGHTA and CDR2 FQGNSA come from the germline V gene. CDR3 length: 12 amino acids. V lost 8 bases and J 2 bases, leaving 7 bases between the germline ends. CDR3: CASGRPKNIQYF. The CDR3 DNA is TGTGCCAGCGGGAGGCCCAAAAACATTCAGTACTTC.

The chain is built from TRBV25-1 and TRBJ1-4, with D hard to call. The CDR3 contains 13 residues. Per germline, CDR1 MGHDK and CDR2 SYGVNS. Trimming shortened V by 6 bases and J by 5 bases, and 10 bases separated the two germline ends. CDR3 amino acids: CASSKAPNEKLFF. CDR3 bases: TGTGCCAGCAGCAAAGCGCCCAATGAAAAACTGTTTTTT.